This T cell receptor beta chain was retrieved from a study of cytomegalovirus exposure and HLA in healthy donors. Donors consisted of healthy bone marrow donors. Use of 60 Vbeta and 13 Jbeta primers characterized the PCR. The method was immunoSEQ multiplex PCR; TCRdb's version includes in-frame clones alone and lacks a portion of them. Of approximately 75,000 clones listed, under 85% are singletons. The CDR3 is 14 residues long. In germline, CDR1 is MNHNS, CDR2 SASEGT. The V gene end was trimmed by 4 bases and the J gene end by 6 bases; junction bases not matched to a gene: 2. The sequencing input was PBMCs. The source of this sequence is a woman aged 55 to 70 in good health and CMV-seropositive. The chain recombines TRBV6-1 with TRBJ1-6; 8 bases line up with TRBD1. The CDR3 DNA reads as TGTGCCAGCAGTGGAACAGGGGGTAATTCACCCCTCCACTTT. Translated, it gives CASSGTGGNSPLHF.